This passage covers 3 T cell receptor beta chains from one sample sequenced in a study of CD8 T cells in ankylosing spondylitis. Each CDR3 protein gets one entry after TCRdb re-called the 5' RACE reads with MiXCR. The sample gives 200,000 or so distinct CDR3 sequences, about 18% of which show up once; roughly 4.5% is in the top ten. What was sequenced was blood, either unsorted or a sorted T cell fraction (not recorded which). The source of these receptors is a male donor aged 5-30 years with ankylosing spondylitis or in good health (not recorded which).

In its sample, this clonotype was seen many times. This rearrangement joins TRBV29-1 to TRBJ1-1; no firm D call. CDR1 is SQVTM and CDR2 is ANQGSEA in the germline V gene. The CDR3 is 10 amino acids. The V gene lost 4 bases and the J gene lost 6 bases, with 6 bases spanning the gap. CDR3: CSVGQAEAFF. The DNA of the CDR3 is TGCAGCGTTGGGCAGGCTGAAGCTTTCTTT.

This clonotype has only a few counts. CDR3 loop: CASSQRTSGVVNEQFF. CDR3 nucleotides: TGTGCCAGCAGCCAGCGGACTAGCGGGGTGGTAAATGAGCAGTTCTTC. The gene calls are TRBV5-6 and TRBJ2-1; 12 positions agree with TRBD2. This CDR3 has 16 residues. Germline V gene data show CDR1 as SGHDT and CDR2 as YYEEEE. The V and J ends lost 4 bases and 7 bases, in that order; junction bases with no gene match: 9. Supplemented by reference TRBV5-6 and TRBJ2-1, the full variable domain reads DAGVTQSPTHLIKTRGQQVTLRCSPKSGHDTVSWYQQALGQGPQFIFQYYEEEERQRGNFPDRFSGHQFPNYSSELNVNALLLGDSALYLCASSQRTSGVVNEQFFGPGTRLTVL.

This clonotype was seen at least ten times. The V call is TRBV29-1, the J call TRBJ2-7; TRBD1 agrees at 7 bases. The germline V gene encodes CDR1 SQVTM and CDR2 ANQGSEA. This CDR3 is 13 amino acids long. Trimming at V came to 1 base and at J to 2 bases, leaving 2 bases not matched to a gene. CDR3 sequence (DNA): TGCAGCGTTGAAGGGACAGGAACCTACGAGCAGTACTTC. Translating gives CSVEGTGTYEQYF.